These 9 T cell receptor beta chains came from one sample sequenced in a study of cytomegalovirus exposure and HLA in healthy donors. PCR was performed using 60 Vbeta and 13 Jbeta primers. The repertoire was sequenced with immunoSEQ multiplex PCR; TCRdb's copy has only in-frame clones and lacks some. The data hold some 120,000 clones, with around 81% observed a single time. The material sequenced was PBMCs. These receptors came from a woman in her twenties or thirties in good health and CMV-seronegative.

The chain employs TRBV19 and TRBJ2-1; D might be TRBD1 (6 bases). CDR3 length: 14 amino acids. Trimming removed 4 bases from V and 2 bases from J, with 9 bases in between. The V gene's germline CDR1 is LNHDA and CDR2 SQIVND (reference sequence). CDR3 nucleotide sequence: TGTGCCAGTAGTAACCGGGACACCTACAATGAGCAGTTCTTC. Amino acid sequence: CASSNRDTYNEQFF. The full variable domain, completed using reference TRBV19 and TRBJ2-1, is DGGITQSPKYLFRKEGQNVTLSCEQNLNHDAMYWYRQDPGQGLRLIYYSQIVNDFQKGDIAEGYSVSREKKESFPLTVTSAQKNPTAFYLCASSNRDTYNEQFFGPGTRLTVL.

V usage is TRBV27 and J usage is TRBJ1-1; TRBD1 matches at 7 bases. V shed 0 bases, J shed 7 bases, and the junction held 5 bases outside the gene matches. The germline gives CDR1 MNHEY, CDR2 SMNVEV (reference sequence). CDR3 size: 14 residues. The CDR3 coding sequence is TGTGCCAGCAGTTTATCGGAGGGGGCGAGTGAAGCTTTCTTT. Amino acids: CASSLSEGASEAFF.

A few counts support this clone. The gene calls are TRBV28 and TRBJ2-5; 9 nucleotides match TRBD1. The J call is uncertain, as TRBJ2-7 better fits the DNA end. The CDR3 contains 18 residues. The germline V gene has CDR1 MDHEN and CDR2 SYDVKM. The DNA for the CDR3 is TGTGCCAGCAGTTCCTGGGACAGGGCCGATCATTTCCAATACGAGCAGTACTTC. Its translation: CASSSWDRADHFQYEQYF.

The V gene is TRBV25-1, the J gene TRBJ1-2; 12 positions match TRBD1. This CDR3 comprises 14 residues. Trimming at V came to 3 bases and at J to 8 bases, leaving 4 bases not matched to a gene. Germline assignment: CDR1 MGHDK and CDR2 SYGVNS. As DNA, the CDR3 is TGTGCCAGCAGTGAGGGGGGACAGGGGGCCGGCTACACCTTC. It encodes CASSEGGQGAGYTF.

This clone was observed a few times. The rearrangement joins TRBV7-6 to TRBJ1-1; D is ambiguous. Germline assignment: CDR1 SGHVS and CDR2 FNYEAQ. The CDR3 is 15 amino acids. With 1 base removed from V and 1 base from J, the gap between germline ends came to 10 bases. In DNA, the CDR3 is TGTGCCAGCAGCTTAGGAGGGCTCGGGAACACTGAAGCTTTCTTT. Translating gives CASSLGGLGNTEAFF.

J is TRBJ2-1 and V is TRBV11-2, with 7 bases aligning to TRBD2. Trimming at V came to 10 bases and at J to 9 bases, leaving 15 bases not matched to a gene. The CDR3 runs to 14 residues. Germline V CDR1 and CDR2: SGHAT, FQNNGV. CDR3 sequence: CATGVTRDYLEQFF. CDR3 sequence (DNA): TGTGCCACCGGCGTCACGCGGGACTACCTTGAGCAGTTCTTC. The variable domain in full, completed from reference TRBV11-2 and TRBJ2-1, reads EAGVAQSPRYKIIEKRQSVAFWCNPISGHATLYWYQQILGQGPKLLIQFQNNGVVDDSQLPKDRFSAERLKGVDSTLKIQPAKLEDSAVYLCATGVTRDYLEQFFGPGTRLTVL.

Concerning this clone itself: At one boundary the junction diverges from the germline segment, which might be a read error. The chain joins TRBV5-6 to TRBJ1-2, with 10 bases identical to TRBD1. The CDR3 spans 13 residues. Germline CDR1 reads SGHDT; CDR2 reads YYEEEE. The CDR3 DNA follows: TGTGCCAGCAGTATCGGACAGGGGGAAGGGGGCTACTTC. This encodes CASSIGQGEGGYF. Using reference TRBV5-6 and TRBJ1-2 for the parts outside the CDR3, the full variable domain is DAGVTQSPTHLIKTRGQQVTLRCSPKSGHDTVSWYQQALGQGPQFIFQYYEEEERQRGNFPDRFSGHQFPNYSSELNVNALLLGDSALYLCASSIGQGEGGYFGSGTRLTVV.

A remark on this clone: Because the CDR3 is missing its conserved closing phenylalanine or tryptophan, this is likely a read error. The DNA is omitted, as the CDR3 cannot be located on it reliably, and the CDR3 follows TCRdb's listing. This sequence joins TRBV6-1 and TRBJ1-2; TRBD1, the table's D call, lacks a check against the DNA. Germline values: CDR1 MNHNS, CDR2 SASEGT. Inclusive of both ends, the CDR3 amounts to 12 amino acids. The CDR3 reads CASSKGAIVLNL.

This clone was seen just once. V is TRBV28 and J is TRBJ1-6; 8 bases line up with TRBD1. The CDR3 is made up of 17 amino acids. V gave up 6 bases and J gave up 4 bases; unmatched junction bases: 11. CDR1 is MDHEN, CDR2 SYDVKM, per germline. The CDR3 nucleotides read TGTGCCAGCAGGACAACGGACAGGGAGTCTTATAATTCACCCCTCCACTTT. Residues: CASRTTDRESYNSPLHF.